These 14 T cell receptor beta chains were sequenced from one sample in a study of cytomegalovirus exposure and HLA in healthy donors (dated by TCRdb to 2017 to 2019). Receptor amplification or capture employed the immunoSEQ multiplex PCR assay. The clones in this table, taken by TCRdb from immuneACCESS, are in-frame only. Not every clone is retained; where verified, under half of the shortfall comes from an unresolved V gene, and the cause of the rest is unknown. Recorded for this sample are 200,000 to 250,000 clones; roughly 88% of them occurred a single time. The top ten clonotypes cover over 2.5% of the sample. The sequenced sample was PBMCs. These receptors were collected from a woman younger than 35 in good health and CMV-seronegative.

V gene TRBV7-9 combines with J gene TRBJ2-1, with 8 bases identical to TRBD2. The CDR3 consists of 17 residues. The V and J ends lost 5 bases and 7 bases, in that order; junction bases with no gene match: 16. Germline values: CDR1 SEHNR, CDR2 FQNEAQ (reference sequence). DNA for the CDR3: TGTGCCAGCAGCCCCTGGAATGAGCGGGGGTTTTCAAATGAGCAGTTCTTC. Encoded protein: CASSPWNERGFSNEQFF.

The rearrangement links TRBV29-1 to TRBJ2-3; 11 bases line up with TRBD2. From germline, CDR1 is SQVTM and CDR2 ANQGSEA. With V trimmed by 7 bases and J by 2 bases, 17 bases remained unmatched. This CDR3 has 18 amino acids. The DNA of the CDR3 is TGCAGCGCCAGCCCTAGCGGGAGGATGGTTGGGTTCACAGATACGCAGTATTTT. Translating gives CSASPSGRMVGFTDTQYF.

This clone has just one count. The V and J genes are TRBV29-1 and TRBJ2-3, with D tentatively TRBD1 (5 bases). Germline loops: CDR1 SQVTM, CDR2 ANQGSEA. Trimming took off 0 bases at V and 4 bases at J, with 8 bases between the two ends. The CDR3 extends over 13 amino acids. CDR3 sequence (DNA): TGCAGCGTTGAAGACCCGACAGCAGATACGCAGTATTTT. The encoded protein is CSVEDPTADTQYF.

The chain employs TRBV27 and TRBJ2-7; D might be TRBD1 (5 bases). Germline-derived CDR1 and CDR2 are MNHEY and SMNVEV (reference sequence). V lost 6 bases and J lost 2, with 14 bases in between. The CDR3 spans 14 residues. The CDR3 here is CASRVKGSTYEQYF. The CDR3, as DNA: TGTGCCAGCAGGGTCAAGGGGTCGACCTACGAGCAGTACTTC.

CDR3 residues: CASSLASGSGWTGELFF. CDR3 coding DNA: TGTGCCAGCAGCCTGGCTAGCGGGAGCGGATGGACCGGGGAGCTGTTTTTT. This chain joins TRBV9 and TRBJ2-2; 10 bases are shared with TRBD2. The germline CDR1 and CDR2 sequences are SGDLS and YYNGEE. Unmatched junction bases numbered 11, after V lost 4 bases and J lost 5 bases. CDR3 length equals 17 residues. Full variable domain (rest looked up from reference TRBV9 and TRBJ2-2): DSGVTQTPKHLITATGQRVTLRCSPRSGDLSVYWYQQSLDQGLQFLIQYYNGEERAKGNILERFSAQQFPDLHSELNLSSLELGDSALYFCASSLASGSGWTGELFFGEGSRLTVL.

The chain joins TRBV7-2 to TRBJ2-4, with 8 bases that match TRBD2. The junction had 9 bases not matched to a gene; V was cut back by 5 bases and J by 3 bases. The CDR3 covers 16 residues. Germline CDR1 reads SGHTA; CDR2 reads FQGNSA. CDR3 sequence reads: CASSPRAGVGKNIQYF. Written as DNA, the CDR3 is TGTGCCAGCAGCCCTAGAGCGGGAGTTGGCAAAAACATTCAGTACTTC.

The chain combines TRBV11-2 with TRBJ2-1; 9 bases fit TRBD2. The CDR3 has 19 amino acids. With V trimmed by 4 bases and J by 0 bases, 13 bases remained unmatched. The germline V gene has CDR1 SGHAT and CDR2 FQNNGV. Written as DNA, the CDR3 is TGTGCCAGCAGCTCCCCCCGGGCTAGCGGGACGAGCTCCTACAATGAGCAGTTCTTC. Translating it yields CASSSPRASGTSSYNEQFF.

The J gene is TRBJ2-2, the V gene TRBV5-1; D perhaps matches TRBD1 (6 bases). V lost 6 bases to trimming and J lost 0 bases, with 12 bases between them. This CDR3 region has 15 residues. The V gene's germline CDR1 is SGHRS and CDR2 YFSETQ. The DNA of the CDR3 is TGCGCCAGCATGTCCCGACAGGCGAACACCGGGGAGCTGTTTTTT. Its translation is CASMSRQANTGELFF.

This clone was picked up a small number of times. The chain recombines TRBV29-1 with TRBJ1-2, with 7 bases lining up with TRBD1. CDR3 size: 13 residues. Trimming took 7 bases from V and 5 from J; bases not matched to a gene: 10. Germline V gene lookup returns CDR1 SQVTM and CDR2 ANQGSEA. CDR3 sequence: CSAWTGGPYGYTF. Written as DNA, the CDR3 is TGCAGCGCTTGGACAGGCGGACCTTATGGCTACACCTTC.

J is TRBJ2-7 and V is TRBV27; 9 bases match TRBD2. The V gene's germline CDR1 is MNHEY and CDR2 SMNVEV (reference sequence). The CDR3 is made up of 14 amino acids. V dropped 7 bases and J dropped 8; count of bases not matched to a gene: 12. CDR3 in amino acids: CASTSGSGSRQQYF. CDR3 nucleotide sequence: TGTGCCAGCACCTCAGGTAGCGGGAGTAGACAGCAGTACTTC.

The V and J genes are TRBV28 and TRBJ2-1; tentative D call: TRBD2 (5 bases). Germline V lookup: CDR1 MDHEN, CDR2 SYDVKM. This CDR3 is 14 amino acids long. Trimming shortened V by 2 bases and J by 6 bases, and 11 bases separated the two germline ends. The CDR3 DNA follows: TGTGCCAGCAGTTTAGTGGCGGGCCCCAATGAGCAGTTCTTC. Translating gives CASSLVAGPNEQFF.

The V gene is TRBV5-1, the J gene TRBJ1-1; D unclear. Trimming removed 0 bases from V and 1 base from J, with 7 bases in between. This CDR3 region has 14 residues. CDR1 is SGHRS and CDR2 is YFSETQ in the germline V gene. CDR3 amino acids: CASSLGPRNTEAFF. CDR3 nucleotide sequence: TGCGCCAGCAGCTTGGGGCCCAGGAACACTGAAGCTTTCTTT.

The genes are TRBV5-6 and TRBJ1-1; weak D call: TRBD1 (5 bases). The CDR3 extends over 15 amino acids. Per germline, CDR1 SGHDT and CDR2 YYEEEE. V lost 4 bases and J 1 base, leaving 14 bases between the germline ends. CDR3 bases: TGTGCCAGCAGCCGGGTCCCAGGGCCGAACACTGAAGCTTTCTTT. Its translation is CASSRVPGPNTEAFF.

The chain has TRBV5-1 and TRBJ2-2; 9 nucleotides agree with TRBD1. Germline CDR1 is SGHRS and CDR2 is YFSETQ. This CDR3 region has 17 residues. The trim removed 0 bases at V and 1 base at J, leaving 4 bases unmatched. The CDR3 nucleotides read TGCGCCAGCAGCTTGGGGGGACAGGGCTGGAACACCGGGGAGCTGTTTTTT. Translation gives CASSLGGQGWNTGELFF.